These T cell receptor beta chains were read from a single sample in a study of T cell changes during pregnancy in multiple sclerosis. TCRdb's copy holds only in-frame clones and misses some; the assay was immunoSEQ multiplex PCR. Of some 76,000 clones listed, nearly 95% are singletons. The sample consisted of CD4+ T cells from peripheral blood mononuclear cells, taken after pregnancy. The receptors derive from a female donor with multiple sclerosis, enrolled in a pregnancy study. Each CDR3 is given with its conserved first and last residue. The D gene is left open where the match is weak. Clone sizes are given selectively: once, few, many, or a class where the clone is expanded.

clone size | J gene | V gene | D gene | CDR3 protein | CDR3 DNA
. | TRBJ2-7 | TRBV5-1 | . | CASSLAGTPSSYEQYF | TGCGCCAGCAGCTTGGCCGGGACACCGAGCTCCTACGAGCAGTACTTC
. | TRBJ1-4 | TRBV7-2 | . | CASSLVGGTTNEKLFF | TGTGCCAGCAGCTTAGTAGGGGGTACAACTAATGAAAAACTGTTTTTT
once | TRBJ1-2 | TRBV30 | . | CAWSVLLSNYGYTF | TGTGCCTGGAGTGTACTACTCTCTAACTATGGCTACACCTTC
. | TRBJ2-1 | TRBV28 | . | CASSWSNEQFF | TGTGCCAGCAGTTGGAGTAATGAGCAGTTCTTC
once | TRBJ2-1 | TRBV5-1 | TRBD2 | CASSLGTSGRNEQFF | TGCGCCAGCAGCTTGGGGACTAGCGGGAGAAATGAGCAGTTCTTC
. | TRBJ1-4 | TRBV30 | . | CAWGGGGRLGEKLFF | TGTGCCTGGGGAGGGGGGGGTCGTCTGGGCGAAAAACTGTTTTTT
. | TRBJ2-1 | TRBV2 | TRBD1 | CASSEGRGLFSPFF | TGTGCCAGCAGTGAAGGCAGGGGGCTCTTTTCTCCGTTCTTC
. | TRBJ1-1 | TRBV13 | . | CASSARGRNTEAFF | TGTGCCAGCAGCGCGCGGGGGAGGAACACTGAAGCTTTCTTT
once | TRBJ2-5 | TRBV7-8 | TRBD2 | CASSLEPSGGFRETQYF | TGTGCCAGCAGCCTAGAGCCTAGCGGGGGGTTTCGGGAGACCCAGTACTTC
. | TRBJ2-7 | TRBV5-4 | TRBD1 | CASSWAQDRGYEQYF | TGTGCCAGCAGCTGGGCCCAGGACAGGGGCTACGAGCAGTACTTC
once | TRBJ1-5 | TRBV5-5 | TRBD1 | CASSLGTAYSNQPQHF | TGTGCCAGCAGCCTGGGGACAGCCTATAGCAATCAGCCCCAGCATTTT
. | TRBJ1-5 | TRBV19 | . | CASSVPGGLSNQPQHF | TGTGCCAGTAGTGTCCCCGGGGGGCTGAGCAATCAGCCCCAGCATTTT
. | TRBJ2-1 | TRBV7-2 | TRBD1 | CASSPGTGNNNEQFF | TGTGCCAGCAGCCCCGGGACAGGGAACAACAATGAGCAGTTCTTC
. | TRBJ2-2 | TRBV4-1 | . | CASSPWGAGVNTGELFF | TGCGCCAGCAGCCCCTGGGGGGCGGGGGTGAACACCGGGGAGCTGTTTTTT
. | TRBJ2-7 | TRBV5-5 | TRBD1 | CASSMGFGTGNDEQYF | TGTGCCAGCAGCATGGGGTTCGGGACAGGGAACGACGAGCAGTACTTC
. | TRBJ2-1 | TRBV6-4 | . | CASSVDLGGYNEQFF | TGTGCCAGCAGTGTTGACCTCGGAGGGTACAATGAGCAGTTCTTC
few | TRBJ1-3 | TRBV6-5 | TRBD1 | CASSYLTGGGGNTIYF | TGTGCCAGCAGTTACCTGACAGGGGGCGGTGGAAACACCATATATTTT
. | TRBJ2-3 | TRBV19 | TRBD1 | CASSIAGTGTDTQYF | TGTGCCAGTAGTATAGCGGGGACAGGCACAGATACGCAGTATTTT
. | TRBJ2-7 | TRBV5-6 | TRBD2 | CASRLAGGPVEQYF | TGTGCCAGCAGGCTAGCGGGAGGGCCGGTCGAGCAGTACTTC
. | TRBJ1-5 | TRBV7-8 | TRBD1 | CASSKGQGGYSNQPQHF | TGTGCCAGCAGCAAGGGACAGGGGGGGTATAGCAATCAGCCCCAGCATTTT
. | TRBJ1-4 | TRBV4-1 | . | CASSQEKGMVEKLFF | TGCGCCAGCAGCCAAGAGAAGGGGATGGTTGAAAAACTGTTTTTT
. | TRBJ2-2 | TRBV11-3 | TRBD2 | CASSALAGGESTAGELFF | TGTGCCAGCAGCGCCCTAGCGGGAGGGGAGTCGACCGCCGGGGAGCTGTTTTTT
. | TRBJ2-3 | TRBV5-1 | . | CASRERSAGGTDTQYF | TGCGCCAGCCGCGAGCGGTCGGCAGGGGGCACAGATACGCAGTATTTT
. | TRBJ2-7 | TRBV21-1 | . | CASSKGGHYEQYF | TGTGCCAGCAGCAAAGGGGGACACTACGAGCAGTACTTC
. | TRBJ1-5 | TRBV6-1 | . | CASSEPARTQHF | TGTGCCAGCAGTGAACCAGCCAGGACCCAGCATTTT
. | TRBJ2-1 | TRBV19 | TRBD2 | CASSPQEGTSGYNEQFF | TGTGCCAGTAGCCCGCAGGAGGGGACTAGCGGGTACAATGAGCAGTTCTTC
. | TRBJ1-5 | TRBV7-8 | . | CASSSGQPYSNQPQHF | TGTGCCAGCAGCTCTGGACAGCCCTATAGCAATCAGCCCCAGCATTTT
. | TRBJ2-7 | TRBV18 | . | CASSPTQPYEQYF | TGTGCCAGCTCACCAACACAGCCCTACGAGCAGTACTTC
. | TRBJ1-5 | TRBV6-1 | . | CASSDLSPPGGQPQHF | TGTGCCAGCAGTGATCTCTCTCCACCGGGGGGACAGCCCCAGCATTTT
. | TRBJ2-5 | TRBV20-1 | . | CSARQQETQYF | TGCAGTGCTAGACAGCAAGAGACCCAGTACTTC
. | TRBJ1-3 | TRBV7-9 | . | CASSLHVRVSGNTIYF | TGTGCCAGCAGCTTACACGTCAGGGTGTCAGGAAACACCATATATTTT